This paragraph covers one T cell receptor beta chain sequence. One entry per CDR3 protein results from TCRdb running MiXCR on the 5' RACE reads. Found here are 1.5 million to 2 million distinct CDR3 sequences, about 31% of them singletons; the top ten hold around 0.3%. The data were obtained in a study of identical twins. Germline V gives CDR1 SGDLS, CDR2 YYNGEE. V lost 5 bases, J lost 5 bases, and 11 bases stayed unmatched. The CDR3 is made up of 17 amino acids. The sequence was obtained from a newborn girl in good health. Sequenced material: cord blood. The chain employs TRBV9 and TRBJ2-2; TRBD2 matches 11 bases. This chain's CDR3 is CASRTDSGRARTGELFF. The CDR3 coding sequence is TGTGCCAGCAGAACTGATAGCGGGAGGGCCCGGACCGGGGAGCTGTTTTTT.